What follows describes a single T cell receptor (beta chain). Unique molecular identifiers were included in an RNA-based 3' RACE TCR library. Via MiXCR, TCRdb re-called the 3' RACE reads, giving one row per CDR3 protein. The sample has 90,000 or so distinct CDR3 sequences; roughly 6.4% are singletons. V gave up 4 bases and J gave up 5 bases, with 19 bases separating them. The CDR3 contains 16 residues. The sample belongs to a study of HIV-infected children after antiretroviral therapy interruption. As for the study in general: Four children interrupted treatment; four stayed on continuous treatment.

Treatment here: PENTA 11 planned treatment interruption arm or continuous ART arm. This clonotype was sampled from a pool of human donors with HIV. The sample in question was CD45RA+ CD4+ T cells from PBMCs, pooled from several time points, obtained from a donor given antiretroviral therapy, either interrupted or continuous. As to subset: naive CD4+ CD45RA+ CD45RO- T cells. This chain links TRBV12-3 or TRBV12-4 with TRBJ2-3; possibly TRBD2 for D (6 bases). This chain's CDR3 is CASSSTPGTREDTQYF. CDR3 coding DNA: TGTGCCAGCAGTTCGACCCCCGGGACTCGCGAAGATACGCAGTATTTT.